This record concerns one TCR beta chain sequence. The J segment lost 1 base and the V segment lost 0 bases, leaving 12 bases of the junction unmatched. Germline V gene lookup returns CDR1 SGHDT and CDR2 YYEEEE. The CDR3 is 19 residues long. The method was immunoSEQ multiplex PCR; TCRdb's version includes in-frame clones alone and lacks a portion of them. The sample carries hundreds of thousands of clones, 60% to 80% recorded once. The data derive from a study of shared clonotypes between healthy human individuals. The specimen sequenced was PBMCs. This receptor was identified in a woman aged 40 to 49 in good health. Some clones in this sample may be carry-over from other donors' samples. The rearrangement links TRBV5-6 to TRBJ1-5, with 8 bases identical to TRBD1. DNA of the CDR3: TGTGCCAGCAGCTTGGCTGTGGCCGGACAGGGAATAAGCAATCAGCCCCAGCATTTT. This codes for CASSLAVAGQGISNQPQHF.